A single sample gave rise to the 6 T cell receptor beta chains below, sequenced in a study of T cell responses to AZD1222 COVID-19 vaccine (dated by TCRdb to about 2021). Reading the label with the study, this specimen's time point is: baseline before first vaccination. Receptor libraries were prepared by the immunoSEQ multiplex PCR assay. Imported from immuneACCESS, the table was reduced by TCRdb to in-frame sequences with V and J called. These copies leave out some clones; in studies compared against another copy, an unresolved V gene accounts for under half, and the cause of the remainder is not known. For this sample there are about 120,000 clones; roughly nine tenths appear just once. The leading ten clones occupy over 1.5% of the sample. The specimen was peripheral blood, collected on day 0 of AZD1222 vaccination. These receptors came from an adult in good health.

J is TRBJ2-3 and V is TRBV10-3, with a tentative D call TRBD1 (5 bases). The CDR3 runs 15 residues. V lost 0 bases and J lost 5, with 12 bases in between. CDR1 is ENHRY, CDR2 SYGVKD, per germline. Here the CDR3 reads CAISESAPDRDTQYF. As DNA, the CDR3 is TGTGCCATCAGTGAGTCAGCACCCGACAGAGATACGCAGTATTTT.

The rearrangement links TRBV5-6 to TRBJ2-7; no reliable D call. The CDR3 runs 13 residues. Trimming removed 1 base at V and 1 base at J, with 6 bases between. Germline V CDR1 and CDR2: SGHDT, YYEEEE. The CDR3 loop reads CASSLTASYEQYV. The CDR3 DNA reads as TGTGCCAGCAGCTTGACTGCATCCTACGAGCAGTACGTC.

The rearrangement links TRBV10-3 to TRBJ2-3, with 9 nucleotides matching TRBD2. There are 14 residues in the CDR3. Trimming cost V 6 bases and J 6 bases; bases outside gene matches: 7. Germline loops: CDR1 ENHRY, CDR2 SYGVKD. In DNA form, the CDR3 reads TGTGCCATCAGGGTAGCGGGGGCCAGGGATACGCAGTATTTT. It is translated as CAIRVAGARDTQYF.

Here the CDR3 reads CASSRVGNVYGYTF. The CDR3, as DNA: TGCGCCAGCAGCAGGGTCGGTAATGTGTATGGCTACACCTTC. This chain connects TRBV5-1 to TRBJ1-2; D remains ambiguous. The germline V and J ends were trimmed by 4 bases and 5 bases, with 15 bases remaining between them. CDR1 is SGHRS and CDR2 is YFSETQ in the germline V gene. The CDR3 has 14 amino acids. Based on the CDR3 plus reference TRBV5-1 and TRBJ1-2, the full variable domain is KAGVTQTPRYLIKTRGQQVTLSCSPISGHRSVSWYQQTPGQGLQFLFEYFSETQRNKGNFPGRFSGRQFSNSRSEMNVSTLELGDSALYLCASSRVGNVYGYTFGSGTRLTVV.

V is TRBV7-9 and J is TRBJ1-3; D is unclear. Germline CDR1 SEHNR, CDR2 FQNEAQ (reference sequence). V was shortened by 5 bases and J by 0 bases, with 14 bases between the two germline ends. The CDR3 covers 16 residues. The DNA for the CDR3 is TGTGCCAGCAGCCCCCGGACGGGTATCTCTGGAAACACCATATATTTT. It yields the protein CASSPRTGISGNTIYF. The complete variable domain, with remaining parts taken from reference TRBV7-9 and TRBJ1-3, reads DTGVSQNPRHKITKRGQNVTFRCDPISEHNRLYWYRQTLGQGPEFLTYFQNEAQLEKSRLLSDRFSAERPKGSFSTLEIQRTEQGDSAMYLCASSPRTGISGNTIYFGEGSWLTVV.

The gene calls are TRBV2 and TRBJ1-4; D unresolved. Trimming shortened V by 4 bases and J by 0 bases, and 9 bases separated the two germline ends. The CDR3 loop spans 15 amino acids. CDR1 and CDR2 from the germline V gene are SNHLY and FYNNEI. CDR3 DNA sequence: TGTGCCAGCAGTGGGCTACTTGCAACTAATGAAAAACTGTTTTTT. Translating gives CASSGLLATNEKLFF.